This T cell receptor beta chain was found in a study of blood T cell repertoires in COVID-19. As for the study in general: T cells, B-cell-depleted T cells, or PBMCs supplied cDNA or gDNA.

In the authors' workflow: Reference gene primers were amplified, and this amplification served to estimate nucleated cell counts. Clones were sequenced by immunoSEQ multiplex PCR, and TCRdb holds only the in-frame ones, with some missing. V, J and clone size were drawn from that table, and D and trimming were deduced from the DNA. The repertoire consists of approximately 160,000 clones, with more than 75% occurring once and the leading ten covering 15% to 20%. Trimming took 5 bases from V and 5 from J; bases not matched to a gene: 14. The CDR3 consists of 19 residues. The germline V gene has CDR1 MGHRA and CDR2 YSYEKL.

The gene calls are TRBV4-1 and TRBJ2-5, with TRBD2 matching over 16 bases. The receptor was derived from a man aged 55 to 69 with active or convalescent COVID-19. The specimen sequenced was peripheral blood. CDR3 sequence (DNA): TGCGCCAGCAGCACCATCGAGGGACTAGCGGGAGGGCCCGGGGAGACCCAGTACTTC. Its translation is CASSTIEGLAGGPGETQYF.